The present entry profiles one TCR beta chain with its context. Antigen specificity is unknown. The record originates from a study of shared clonotypes between healthy human individuals. Profiled with immunoSEQ multiplex PCR; TCRdb holds only in-frame clones, not every one. This sample has roughly 500,000 clones; about 96% occur once, and the top ten carry around 0.067%. Trimming cost V 3 bases and J 7 bases, with 12 bases left between them. Germline V gene data show CDR1 as LNHDA and CDR2 as SQIVND (reference sequence). CDR3 length: 13 residues. Regarding the study as a whole: Memory subsets generally showed lower estimated richness than naive subsets.

What was sequenced was naive CD4+ T cells sorted from blood. Subset described: CD45RA+ positively selected. The sequence was collected from a woman aged 30 to 39 in good health. The J gene is TRBJ1-2, the V gene TRBV19, with unresolved D. The CDR3: CASSMTPGAGYTF. CDR3 coding DNA: TGTGCCAGTAGTATGACGCCAGGTGCTGGCTACACCTTC.